The clone carrying this T cell receptor (beta chain) appeared a single time. Germline V gene data show CDR1 as MGHRA and CDR2 as YSYEKL. Trimming stripped 0 bases from V and 5 bases from J, with 16 bases between. The CDR3 is made up of 16 amino acids. The study drew participants aged about 18 to 90 years from some 24 US areas. Cohort placement rested on clinical history that participants reported themselves. Two consecutive negative NP/OP PCR tests, clearance, or resolved symptoms defined Cohort 3 recovery. Method: immunoSEQ multiplex PCR; TCRdb's copy keeps in-frame clones and lacks some. Of 130,000 or so clones in the sample, around 83% were seen once. This specimen comes from a study of blood T cell repertoires in COVID-19.

Sequencing was carried out using PBMCs or T cells enriched from blood (not recorded which). V and J are TRBV4-1 and TRBJ2-5; a possible D gene is TRBD1 (6 bases). The clonotype comes from a man between 25 and 39 years old who had recovered from COVID-19. This chain's CDR3 is CASSQDNVGAEETQYF. CDR3 DNA sequence: TGCGCCAGCAGCCAAGATAACGTGGGGGCTGAGGAGACCCAGTACTTC.